The T cell receptor beta chain under discussion was sequenced for a study of shared clonotypes between healthy human individuals. Study overall: Each donor's CD4 naive and CD4 memory cells filled three plates apiece, CD8 naive two, and CD8 memory one. Study-wide results and limits: The sole specimen, blood, was sampled, and tissue repertoires likely differ.

Germline loops: CDR1 SGDLS, CDR2 YYNGEE. Trimming took off 4 bases at V and 0 bases at J, with 13 bases between the two ends. This CDR3 region has 16 residues. Every subset had its genomic DNA shared out evenly among several immunoSEQ plates. Using approximately 200 ng DNA, tens of thousands of T cell genomes, the sorted-subset replicate PCRs were run. This table comes from immunoSEQ multiplex PCR, and its TCRdb copy is limited to in-frame clones, with some not included. This sample carries around 560,000 clones, 85% to 95% of them seen once, and the ten largest clones take over 0.1%. As defined, naive CD8 cells were CD45RO-negative and positively selected for CCR7, with terminally differentiated effector memory CD45RA+ cells excluded. This clone was recorded a few times. Its cognate antigen is unknown.

This receptor was identified in a woman aged 25 to 45 in good health. Sequencing was performed on naive CD8+ T cells sorted from blood. This chain connects TRBV9 to TRBJ1-4; D unclear. The CDR3 region has the DNA TGTGCCAGCAGCTCCACCGGGAGGCCAACTAATGAAAAACTGTTTTTT. This codes for CASSSTGRPTNEKLFF.